The 26 T cell receptor beta chains listed next were all sequenced from one sample in a study of Tregs in tolerant kidney transplant recipients. Recipients received nonmyeloablative bone marrow transplants from related graft donors, with transient mixed chimerism. The repertoire was sequenced with immunoSEQ multiplex PCR; TCRdb's copy has only in-frame clones and lacks some. The repertoire holds tens of thousands of clones, with 90% to 95% as singletons. The sequencing here drew on CD4+ T cells from blood (PBMCs), taken 12 months after the transplant. The receptors shown here come from a human patient who received a combined kidney and bone marrow transplant. Some T cells could come from the graft donor.

The chain employs TRBV27 and TRBJ1-2; D is perhaps TRBD1 (6 bases). CDR1 MNHEY and CDR2 SMNVEV come from the germline V gene (reference sequence). This CDR3 region has 15 residues. With 6 bases removed from V and 4 bases from J, the gap between germline ends came to 18 bases. CDR3 loop: CASSSPSTGPYGYTF. The CDR3, as DNA: TGTGCCAGCAGCTCCCCGTCAACAGGGCCCTATGGCTACACCTTC.

The chain employs TRBV19 and TRBJ2-7; no clear D gene. Germline-derived CDR1 and CDR2 are LNHDA and SQIVND (reference sequence). The CDR3 totals 14 residues. V lost 7 bases and J lost 2, with 15 bases in between. Here the CDR3 reads CASKSSLSAYEQYF. The CDR3 bases are TGTGCCAGTAAGAGTAGCCTAAGTGCCTACGAGCAGTACTTC. The variable domain in full, with the rest retrieved from reference TRBV19 and TRBJ2-7, is DGGITQSPKYLFRKEGQNVTLSCEQNLNHDAMYWYRQDPGQGLRLIYYSQIVNDFQKGDIAEGYSVSREKKESFPLTVTSAQKNPTAFYLCASKSSLSAYEQYFGPGTRLTVT.

This chain joins TRBV18 and TRBJ2-1; no definite D call. The V end was cut by 2 bases, the J end by 4 bases, with 6 bases between. The CDR3 runs 13 residues. CDR1 and CDR2 (germline): KGHSH, LQKENI. As DNA, the CDR3 is TGTGCCAGCTCACCAGTCGGTTACAATGAGCAGTTCTTC. Its translation: CASSPVGYNEQFF.

The rearrangement uses TRBV28 and TRBJ2-3; the D gene is possibly TRBD2 (6 bases). CDR1 and CDR2 (germline): MDHEN, SYDVKM. The CDR3 is made up of 16 amino acids. The V end was cut by 3 bases, the J end by 0 bases, with 13 bases between. The DNA of the CDR3 is TGTGCCAGCAGTTTCCTCGGGGGACCTAGCACAGATACGCAGTATTTT. Protein product: CASSFLGGPSTDTQYF.

The chain recombines TRBV19 with TRBJ2-5; tentatively, D is TRBD1 (6 bases). This CDR3 has 14 amino acids. The germline CDR1 and CDR2 sequences are LNHDA and SQIVND (reference sequence). Trimming stripped 3 bases from V and 4 bases from J, with 12 bases between. The CDR3 loop is CASSITGQLETQYF. CDR3 in DNA: TGTGCCAGTAGTATCACAGGGCAATTAGAGACCCAGTACTTC.

This chain uses TRBV16 with TRBJ1-1; 8 positions agree with TRBD1. The CDR3 extends over 14 amino acids. Trimming took 0 bases from V and 5 from J; bases not matched to a gene: 2. Germline V gives CDR1 KGHSY, CDR2 FQNENV. CDR3 DNA: TGTGCCAGCAGCCAATCAGGACAGGGAACTGAAGCTTTCTTT. Protein product: CASSQSGQGTEAFF.

J is TRBJ2-2 and V is TRBV9, with D perhaps matching TRBD2 (6 bases). The CDR3 totals 16 residues. Germline CDR1 and CDR2: SGDLS and YYNGEE. V was trimmed by 6 bases and J by 2 bases, leaving 17 bases between them. The CDR3 sequence: CASTKQRGENTGELFF. DNA for the CDR3: TGTGCCAGCACCAAACAGCGCGGGGAAAACACCGGGGAGCTGTTTTTT.

J is TRBJ2-5 and V is TRBV5-1; TRBD2 agrees at 11 bases. Per the germline V gene, CDR1 is SGHRS and CDR2 is YFSETQ. V was clipped by 4 bases and J by 2 bases; unmatched bases: 7. This CDR3 is built from 16 residues. CDR3 coding DNA: TGCGCCAGCAGCCCCAGACTAGCGGGATTACAAGAGACCCAGTACTTC. Its translation: CASSPRLAGLQETQYF. Filled out from reference TRBV5-1 and TRBJ2-5, the complete variable domain reads KAGVTQTPRYLIKTRGQQVTLSCSPISGHRSVSWYQQTPGQGLQFLFEYFSETQRNKGNFPGRFSGRQFSNSRSEMNVSTLELGDSALYLCASSPRLAGLQETQYFGPGTRLLVL.

The chain links TRBV18 to TRBJ2-4, with D tentatively TRBD1 (6 bases). This CDR3 has 18 amino acids. V lost 5 bases, J lost 1 base, and 21 bases lay in between. The germline V gene encodes CDR1 KGHSH and CDR2 LQKENI. The CDR3 loop reads CASSKGQGPLDAKNIQYF. The CDR3 nucleotides are TGTGCCAGCTCAAAGGGGCAGGGGCCACTTGACGCCAAAAACATTCAGTACTTC. Drawing the rest from reference TRBV18 and TRBJ2-4, the complete variable domain is NAGVMQNPRHLVRRRGQEARLRCSPMKGHSHVYWYRQLPEEGLKFMVYLQKENIIDESGMPKERFSAEFPKEGPSILRIQQVVRGDSAAYFCASSKGQGPLDAKNIQYFGAGTRLSVL.

The chain recombines TRBV7-3 with TRBJ2-3; 8 bases agree with TRBD1. The germline gives CDR1 SGHTA, CDR2 FQGTGA. Trimming cost V 2 bases and J 5 bases; bases outside gene matches: 3. The CDR3 runs to 14 residues. CDR3 sequence: CASSLQGAGDTQYF. The CDR3 nucleotides are TGTGCCAGCAGCTTACAGGGGGCTGGAGATACGCAGTATTTT.

The J gene is TRBJ2-3, the V gene TRBV11-2; D is perhaps TRBD1 (6 bases). Trimming pared 8 bases from V and 5 bases from J, leaving 11 bases between. CDR1 is SGHAT, CDR2 FQNNGV, per germline. The CDR3 runs 12 residues. DNA for the CDR3: TGTGCCAGCTACAGGGCGGGAGATACGCAGTATTTT. Residues: CASYRAGDTQYF.

This clone showed up just once. This rearrangement joins TRBV7-9 to TRBJ2-3, with D possibly matching TRBD1 (7 bases). The V gene lost 4 bases and the J gene lost 5 bases, with 22 bases spanning the gap. This CDR3 has 17 residues. In germline, CDR1 is SEHNR, CDR2 FQNEAQ (reference sequence). This CDR3 reads CASSSYQRQGGRDTQYF. Written as DNA, the CDR3 is TGTGCCAGCAGCTCCTACCAGAGACAGGGAGGTCGAGATACGCAGTATTTT.

The rearrangement links TRBV7-3 to TRBJ2-3, with 10 bases identical to TRBD2. The CDR3 consists of 15 residues. The germline CDR1 and CDR2 sequences are SGHTA and FQGTGA. The V gene end was trimmed by 5 bases and the J gene end by 2 bases; junction bases not matched to a gene: 4. The CDR3 bases are TGTGCCAGCAGCAGTCTAGCGGGAGACACAGATACGCAGTATTTT. It specifies CASSSLAGDTDTQYF.

The J gene is TRBJ2-1, the V gene TRBV4-3, with TRBD2 identical over 12 bases. The germline V gene encodes CDR1 LGHNA and CDR2 YSLEER. The J segment lost 4 bases and the V segment lost 4 bases, leaving 5 bases of the junction unmatched. The CDR3 is 16 amino acids. This CDR3 is CASSRAGLAGYNEQFF. For the CDR3, the DNA is TGCGCCAGCAGCCGAGCCGGACTAGCGGGATACAATGAGCAGTTCTTC.

The chain is built from TRBV6-5 and TRBJ1-2; D is uncertain. V lost 6 bases, J lost 3 bases, and 11 bases lay in between. Germline loops: CDR1 MNHEY, CDR2 SVGAGI. This CDR3 spans 13 amino acids. The CDR3, as DNA: TGTGCCAGCAGCATGGACTTGGACTATGGCTACACCTTC. This sequence encodes CASSMDLDYGYTF.

The rearrangement links TRBV15 to TRBJ1-5; weak D call: TRBD1 (6 bases). The germline V gene has CDR1 LNHNV and CDR2 YYDKDF (reference sequence). V was shortened by 0 bases and J by 2 bases, with 14 bases between the two germline ends. The CDR3 contains 17 residues. As DNA, the CDR3 is TGTGCCACCAGCAGAGATATCGCGGGGGGCGGCAATCAGCCCCAGCATTTT. This encodes CATSRDIAGGGNQPQHF.

J is TRBJ2-4 and V is TRBV30; D might be TRBD2 (5 bases). V was shortened by 5 bases and J by 8 bases, with 13 bases between the two germline ends. The germline gives CDR1 GTSNPN, CDR2 SVGIG (reference sequence). The CDR3 spans 12 residues. CDR3 bases: TGTGCCTGGGGGGAGTTGAGTCACATTCAGTACTTC. Its translation is CAWGELSHIQYF.

The chain joins TRBV5-1 to TRBJ2-5; tentative D call: TRBD1 (6 bases). V lost 4 bases and J lost 1, with 14 bases in between. CDR1 and CDR2 from the germline V gene are SGHRS and YFSETQ. CDR3 length equals 15 residues. CDR3 bases: TGCGCCAGCAGCACAGGACAGCTACTCCAAGAGACCCAGTACTTC. Amino acids: CASSTGQLLQETQYF. Combining the CDR3 with reference TRBV5-1 and TRBJ2-5 gives the whole variable domain KAGVTQTPRYLIKTRGQQVTLSCSPISGHRSVSWYQQTPGQGLQFLFEYFSETQRNKGNFPGRFSGRQFSNSRSEMNVSTLELGDSALYLCASSTGQLLQETQYFGPGTRLLVL.

The V and J genes are TRBV29-1 and TRBJ2-5; D is possibly TRBD1 (6 bases). The J call could be wrong; TRBJ2-7 is a better fit for the DNA end. CDR3 length equals 12 residues. The germline CDR1 and CDR2 sequences are SQVTM and ANQGSEA. Here the CDR3 reads CSAGDIPYEQYF. Written as DNA, the CDR3 is TGCAGCGCCGGGGACATTCCCTACGAGCAGTACTTC.

The CDR3 is CASSLRTGGSEQYF. CDR3 DNA: TGTGCCAGCAGCTTGAGGACGGGAGGATCCGAGCAGTACTTC. The chain has TRBV7-6 and TRBJ2-7, with TRBD2 matching over 7 bases. V lost 3 bases, J lost 6 bases, and 8 bases stayed unmatched. CDR3 size: 14 residues. Germline CDR1 and CDR2: SGHVS and FNYEAQ.

The rearrangement joins TRBV21-1 to TRBJ1-2. TRBV21-1 is a documented pseudogene. This CDR3 is built from 17 residues. This chain's CDR3 is CASSNLAKTRVSYGYTF. CDR3 nucleotides: TGTGCCAGCAGCAACTTAGCGAAAACTAGGGTCAGCTATGGCTACACCTTC.

This clone was seen once. The chain joins TRBV2 to TRBJ2-3; 10 bases line up with TRBD2. V lost 7 bases, J lost 5 bases, and 12 bases stayed unmatched. Germline V gene data show CDR1 as SNHLY and CDR2 as FYNNEI. This CDR3 region has 16 residues. The CDR3 region is CASNRNSGRAGDTQYF. The CDR3 DNA reads as TGTGCCAGCAACCGTAACAGCGGGAGGGCGGGAGATACGCAGTATTTT.

The chain recombines TRBV14 with TRBJ2-7, with a possible D match to TRBD2 (5 bases). The CDR3 covers 14 residues. Germline V gives CDR1 SGHDN, CDR2 FVKESK. The V end lost 6 bases, the J end lost 2 bases, and 14 bases lay between the germline ends. The CDR3 region is CASSRIATTYEQYF. The DNA for the CDR3 is TGTGCCAGCAGTCGGATAGCGACCACCTACGAGCAGTACTTC.

Points on this clone: The same CDR3 can be traced to other DNA sequences in this sample. The chain is built from TRBV7-9 and TRBJ1-6; a possible D gene is TRBD1 (5 bases). The V gene's germline CDR1 is SEHNR and CDR2 FQNEAQ (reference sequence). This CDR3 has 13 amino acids. V lost 4 bases to trimming and J lost 6 bases, with 7 bases between them. CDR3 sequence (DNA): TGTGCCAGCAGCTACGACAGTAATTCACCCCTCCACTTT. Its protein is CASSYDSNSPLHF.

This sequence joins TRBV19 and TRBJ1-5; 9 nucleotides agree with TRBD1. The CDR3 is made up of 16 amino acids. V lost 7 bases to trimming and J lost 0 bases; unmatched junction nucleotides: 7. Germline V CDR1 and CDR2: LNHDA, SQIVND (reference sequence). The CDR3 sequence: CASNDRGTYSNQPQHF. In DNA form, the CDR3 reads TGTGCCAGTAATGACAGGGGGACCTATAGCAATCAGCCCCAGCATTTT.

The chain uses TRBV5-8 and TRBJ1-2, with 9 bases fitting TRBD1. V shed 0 bases, J shed 8 bases, and the junction held 11 bases outside the gene matches. The CDR3 has 16 amino acids. In germline, CDR1 is SGHTS, CDR2 YDEGEE. CDR3 residues: CASSLVPGQGIRGYTF. Written as DNA, the CDR3 is TGTGCCAGCAGCTTGGTTCCGGGACAGGGAATACGGGGCTACACCTTC.